The clone carrying this T cell receptor (beta chain) was recorded a few times. MiXCR, run by TCRdb on the RT-PCR reads, gives a single entry per CDR3 protein. The sample lists about 680,000 distinct CDR3 sequences, approximately 15% occurring once. The receptor was derived from a female donor in good health, serving as a healthy control. Sequencing was done on a sample of memory CD4+ T cells from blood.

This CDR3 reads CASSVEGGPGYGYTF. For the CDR3, the DNA is TGTGCCAGCAGCGTAGAAGGGGGGCCTGGCTATGGCTACACCTTC. This chain links TRBV9 with TRBJ1-2, with D possibly TRBD1 on 6 matching bases. The CDR3 totals 15 residues. The ends were cut back, 0 bases at V and 4 bases at J, with 13 bases in the middle. Germline lookup yields CDR1 SGDLS and CDR2 YYNGEE.